Listed below are T cell receptor beta chains from one sample, sequenced in a study of blood T cells in healthy people across ages. In TCRdb, the 5' RACE reads were re-called with MiXCR into one record per CDR3 protein. The sample holds around 650,000 distinct CDR3 sequences, about a third seen once. Input material: blood. These receptors all stem from a woman aged 80 or over in good health. Each CDR3 is given with its conserved first and last residue. A D gene is named only where the DNA matches it firmly. Only part of the rows carry a size: once, few, many, or a class if the clone is expanded.

size: -; J: TRBJ2-1; V: TRBV6-6; D: -; CDR3: CASSYSGTVNNEQFF; DNA: TGTGCCAGCAGTTACAGCGGGACAGTCAACAATGAGCAGTTCTTC
size: -; J: TRBJ2-7; V: TRBV29-1; D: -; CDR3: CSVAGTPTYEQYF; DNA: TGCAGCGTTGCCGGGACACCGACCTACGAGCAGTACTTC
size: -; J: TRBJ2-6; V: TRBV5-1; D: -; CDR3: CASTPWYGSGANVLTF; DNA: TGCGCCAGCACCCCTTGGTACGGATCCGGGGCCAACGTCCTGACTTTC
size: few; J: TRBJ2-7; V: TRBV10-3; D: TRBD2; CDR3: CAISWREGIYEQYF; DNA: TGTGCCATCTCGTGGCGGGAGGGGATCTACGAGCAGTACTTC
size: -; J: TRBJ1-2; V: TRBV20-1; D: -; CDR3: CSARRPDEQEGGYTF; DNA: TGCAGTGCTAGAAGACCCGATGAACAGGAGGGCGGCTACACCTTC
size: few; J: TRBJ2-5; V: TRBV28; D: TRBD1; CDR3: CASSSFGQVGPEETQYF; DNA: TGTGCCAGCAGTTCCTTCGGACAGGTTGGGCCTGAGGAGACCCAGTACTTC
size: -; J: TRBJ2-3; V: TRBV5-6; D: -; CDR3: CASSPARGTQYF; DNA: TGTGCCAGCAGCCCCGCGCGCGGTACGCAGTATTTT
size: -; J: TRBJ2-2; V: TRBV6-2/TRBV6-3; D: -; CDR3: CASGGRGWTGELFF; DNA: TGTGCCAGCGGGGGCAGGGGCTGGACCGGGGAGCTGTTTTTT
size: many; J: TRBJ2-7; V: TRBV27; D: -; CDR3: CASSLSAGYEQYF; DNA: TGTGCCAGCAGTTTATCGGCAGGCTACGAGCAGTACTTC
size: -; J: TRBJ1-4; V: TRBV15; D: -; CDR3: CATSRDDSRNEKLFF; DNA: TGTGCCACCAGCAGAGACGACAGCCGTAATGAAAAACTGTTTTTT
size: many; J: TRBJ2-1; V: TRBV6-2/TRBV6-3; D: -; CDR3: CASSYPTAGEQFF; DNA: TGTGCCAGCAGTTACCCCACCGCTGGTGAGCAGTTCTTC
size: -; J: TRBJ2-7; V: TRBV19; D: -; CDR3: CASSIERGRGNEQYF; DNA: TGTGCCAGTAGTATAGAGCGGGGGCGCGGGAATGAGCAGTACTTC
size: -; J: TRBJ2-5; V: TRBV7-2; D: TRBD2; CDR3: CASSGTSGATQYF; DNA: TGTGCCAGCAGCGGAACTAGCGGGGCGACCCAGTACTTC
size: -; J: TRBJ1-6; V: TRBV6-6; D: -; CDR3: CASSYAGGRGGSPLHF; DNA: TGTGCCAGCAGTTACGCGGGAGGCAGGGGTGGTTCACCCCTCCACTTT
size: few; J: TRBJ2-5; V: TRBV7-3; D: TRBD2; CDR3: CASSPNPLGTSGGAAQYF; DNA: TGTGCCAGCAGCCCTAACCCACTCGGGACTAGCGGGGGGGCGGCCCAGTACTTC
size: many; J: TRBJ2-7; V: TRBV6-5; D: TRBD1; CDR3: CASSYSGTGTYEQYF; DNA: TGTGCCAGCAGTTACTCCGGGACAGGTACCTACGAGCAGTACTTC
size: few; J: TRBJ2-1; V: TRBV3-1; D: TRBD2; CDR3: CASSQSGVAHEQFF; DNA: TGTGCCAGCAGCCAAAGCGGGGTGGCCCATGAGCAGTTCTTC
size: -; J: TRBJ2-2; V: TRBV10-3; D: -; CDR3: CAISQIGTNTGERFF; DNA: TGTGCCATCTCCCAGATAGGAACCAACACCGGGGAGCGGTTTTTT
size: many; J: TRBJ2-1; V: TRBV6-6; D: -; CDR3: CASSYSPSFGNEQFF; DNA: TGTGCCAGCAGTTACAGTCCTTCCTTCGGGAATGAGCAGTTCTTC
size: few; J: TRBJ1-5; V: TRBV19; D: TRBD1; CDR3: CASSKTGNQPQHF; DNA: TGTGCCAGTAGTAAGACAGGGAATCAGCCCCAGCATTTT